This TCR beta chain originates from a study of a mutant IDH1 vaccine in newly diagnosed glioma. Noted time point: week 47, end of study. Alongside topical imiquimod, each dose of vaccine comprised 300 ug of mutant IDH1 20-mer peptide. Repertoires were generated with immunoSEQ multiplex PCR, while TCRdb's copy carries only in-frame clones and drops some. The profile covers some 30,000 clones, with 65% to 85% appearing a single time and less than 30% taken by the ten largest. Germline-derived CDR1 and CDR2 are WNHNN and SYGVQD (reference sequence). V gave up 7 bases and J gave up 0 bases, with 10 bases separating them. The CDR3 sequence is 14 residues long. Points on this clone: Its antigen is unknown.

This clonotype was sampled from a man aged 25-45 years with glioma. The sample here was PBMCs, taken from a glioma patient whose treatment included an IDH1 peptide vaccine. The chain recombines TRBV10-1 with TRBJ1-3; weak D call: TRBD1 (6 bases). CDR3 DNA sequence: TGCGCCAGCACCGACAGGAGCTCTGGAAACACCATATATTTT. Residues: CASTDRSSGNTIYF.